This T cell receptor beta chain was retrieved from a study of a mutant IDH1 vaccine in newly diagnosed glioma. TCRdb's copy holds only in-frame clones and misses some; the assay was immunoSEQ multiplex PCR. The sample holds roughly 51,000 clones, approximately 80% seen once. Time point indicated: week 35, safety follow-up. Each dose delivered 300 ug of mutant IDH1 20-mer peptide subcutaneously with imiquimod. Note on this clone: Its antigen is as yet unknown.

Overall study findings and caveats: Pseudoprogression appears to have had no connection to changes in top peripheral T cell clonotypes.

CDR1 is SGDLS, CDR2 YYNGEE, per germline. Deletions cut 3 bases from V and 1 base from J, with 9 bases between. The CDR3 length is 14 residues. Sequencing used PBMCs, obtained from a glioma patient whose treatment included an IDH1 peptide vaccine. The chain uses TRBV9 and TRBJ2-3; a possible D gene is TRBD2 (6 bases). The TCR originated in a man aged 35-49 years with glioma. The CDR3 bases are TGTGCCAGCAGCGCCGGGGGAGGCACAGATACGCAGTATTTT. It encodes CASSAGGGTDTQYF.